This note documents a single TCR beta chain sequence. Its antigen is currently unknown. The naive CD8 subset, CD45RO-negative cells positively selected for CCR7, excluded terminally differentiated effector memory CD45RA+ cells. Per the study methods: Filtering differed for immunoSEQ, which gave only junction sequences without quality scores. Sequenced by immunoSEQ multiplex PCR; TCRdb stores in-frame clones only, minus some. From that table come the V and J calls and clone size; the DNA was used to work out D and trimming. Here the sample spans a few million clones, around 93% being singletons. This entry belongs to a study of shared clonotypes between healthy human individuals. Study observations and caveats: Relative to memory subsets, naive subsets generally showed larger estimated richness. Though the depth was large, rarefaction showed that sorted-subset sequencing was incomplete. A handful of donors shared approximately 5% of their naive CD4 clonotypes.

The sequenced material came from naive CD8+ T cells from PBMCs. This TCR derives from a man younger than 35 in good health. Some clones in this sample may be carry-over from other donors' samples.

The CDR3 protein is CASSFSTGAGETQYF. DNA of the CDR3: TGTGCCAGCAGTTTTTCGACAGGGGCGGGGGAGACCCAGTACTTC. The V and J genes are TRBV27 and TRBJ2-5; 8 bases align to TRBD1. J gave up 5 bases and V 3 bases, and 8 bases lay outside the gene matches. Germline V gives CDR1 MNHEY, CDR2 SMNVEV (reference sequence). The CDR3 is 15 amino acids.